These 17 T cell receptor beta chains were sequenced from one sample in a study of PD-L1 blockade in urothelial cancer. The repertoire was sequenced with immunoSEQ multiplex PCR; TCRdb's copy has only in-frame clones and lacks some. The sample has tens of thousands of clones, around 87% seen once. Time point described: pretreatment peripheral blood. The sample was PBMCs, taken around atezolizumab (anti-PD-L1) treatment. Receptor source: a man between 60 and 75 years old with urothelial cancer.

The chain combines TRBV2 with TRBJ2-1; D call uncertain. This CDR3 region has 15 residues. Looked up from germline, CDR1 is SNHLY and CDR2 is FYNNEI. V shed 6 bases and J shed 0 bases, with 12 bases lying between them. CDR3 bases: TGTGCCAGCAGAAGAACTCGGAGCTCCTACAATGAGCAGTTCTTC. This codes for CASRRTRSSYNEQFF.

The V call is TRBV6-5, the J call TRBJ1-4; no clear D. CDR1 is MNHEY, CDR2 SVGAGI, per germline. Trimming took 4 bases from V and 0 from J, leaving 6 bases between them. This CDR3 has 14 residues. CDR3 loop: CASSWQSTNEKLFF. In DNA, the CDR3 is TGTGCCAGCAGTTGGCAGTCAACTAATGAAAAACTGTTTTTT.

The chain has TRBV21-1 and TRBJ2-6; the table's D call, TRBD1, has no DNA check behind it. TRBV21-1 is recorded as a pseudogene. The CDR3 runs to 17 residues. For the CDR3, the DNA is TGTGCCAGCAGAAAGTGCCCAGGAATCTCTGGGGCCAACGTCCTGACTTTC. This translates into CASRKCPGISGANVLTF.

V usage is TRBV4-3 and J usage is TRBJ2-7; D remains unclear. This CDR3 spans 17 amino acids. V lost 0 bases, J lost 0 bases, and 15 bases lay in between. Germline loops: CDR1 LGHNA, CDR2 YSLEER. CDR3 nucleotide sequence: TGCGCCAGCAGCCAAGATTTATCCGACACCGGCTCCTACGAGCAGTACTTC. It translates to CASSQDLSDTGSYEQYF.

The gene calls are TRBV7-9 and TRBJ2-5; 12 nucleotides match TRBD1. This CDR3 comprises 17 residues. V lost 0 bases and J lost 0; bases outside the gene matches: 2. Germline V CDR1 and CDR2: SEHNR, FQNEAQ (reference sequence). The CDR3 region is CASSLAGQGANQETQYF. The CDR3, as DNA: TGTGCCAGCAGCTTAGCGGGACAGGGGGCAAACCAAGAGACCCAGTACTTC.

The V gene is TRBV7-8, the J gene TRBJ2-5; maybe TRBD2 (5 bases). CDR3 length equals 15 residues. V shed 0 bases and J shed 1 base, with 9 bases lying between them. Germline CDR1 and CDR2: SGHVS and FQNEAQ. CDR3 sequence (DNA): TGTGCCAGCAGCTTAGCGGAAGCGGTCCAAGAGACCCAGTACTTC. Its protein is CASSLAEAVQETQYF. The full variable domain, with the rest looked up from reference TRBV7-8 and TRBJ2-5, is GAGVSQSPRYKVAKRGQDVALRCDPISGHVSLFWYQQALGQGPEFLTYFQNEAQLDKSGLPSDRFFAERPEGSVSTLKIQRTQQEDSAVYLCASSLAEAVQETQYFGPGTRLLVL.

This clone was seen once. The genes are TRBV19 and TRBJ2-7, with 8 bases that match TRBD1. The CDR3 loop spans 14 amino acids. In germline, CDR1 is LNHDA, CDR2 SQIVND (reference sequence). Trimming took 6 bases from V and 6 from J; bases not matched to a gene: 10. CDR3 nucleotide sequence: TGTGCCAGTAGCCCGAAGGGAGGACAGGGCGAGCAGTACTTC. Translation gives CASSPKGGQGEQYF.

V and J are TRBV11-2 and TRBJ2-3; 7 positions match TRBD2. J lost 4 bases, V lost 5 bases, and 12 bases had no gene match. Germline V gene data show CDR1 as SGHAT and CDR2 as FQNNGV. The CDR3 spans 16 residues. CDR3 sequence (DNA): TGTGCCAGCAGCATCCGACTAGCCGGCATTTCAGATACGCAGTATTTT. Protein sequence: CASSIRLAGISDTQYF.

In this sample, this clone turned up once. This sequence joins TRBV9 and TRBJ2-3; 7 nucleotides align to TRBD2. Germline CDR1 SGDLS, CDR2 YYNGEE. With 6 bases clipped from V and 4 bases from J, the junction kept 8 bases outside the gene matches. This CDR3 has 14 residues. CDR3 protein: CASTTSPIPDTQYF. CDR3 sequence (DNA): TGTGCCAGCACGACTAGCCCGATCCCAGATACGCAGTATTTT.

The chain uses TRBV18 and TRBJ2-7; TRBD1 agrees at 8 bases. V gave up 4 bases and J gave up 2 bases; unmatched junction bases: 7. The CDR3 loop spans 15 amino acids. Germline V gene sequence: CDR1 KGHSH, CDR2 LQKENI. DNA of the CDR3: TGTGCCAGCTCACGGATTCGACAGGGGACCTACGAGCAGTACTTC. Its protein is CASSRIRQGTYEQYF.

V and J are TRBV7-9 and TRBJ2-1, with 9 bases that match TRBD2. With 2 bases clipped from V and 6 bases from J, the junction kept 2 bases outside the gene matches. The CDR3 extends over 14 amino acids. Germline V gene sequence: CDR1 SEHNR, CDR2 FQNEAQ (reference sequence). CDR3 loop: CASSLSTSGNEQFF. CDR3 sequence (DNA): TGTGCCAGCAGCTTATCGACTAGCGGCAATGAGCAGTTCTTC.

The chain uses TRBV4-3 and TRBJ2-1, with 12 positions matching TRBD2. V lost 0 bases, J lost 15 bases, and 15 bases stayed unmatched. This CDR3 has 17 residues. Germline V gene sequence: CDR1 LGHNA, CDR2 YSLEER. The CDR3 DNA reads TGCGCCAGCAGCCAAGATAGGCTAGCGGGAGGGCCCTCTCCCCCGTTCTTC. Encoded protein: CASSQDRLAGGPSPPFF.

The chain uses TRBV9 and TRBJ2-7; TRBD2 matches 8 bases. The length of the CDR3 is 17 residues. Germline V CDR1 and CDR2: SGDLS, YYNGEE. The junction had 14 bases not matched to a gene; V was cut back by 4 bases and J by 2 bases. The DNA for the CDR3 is TGTGCCAGCAGCACACCTATGACGGGGGGGAATACCTACGAGCAGTACTTC. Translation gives CASSTPMTGGNTYEQYF.

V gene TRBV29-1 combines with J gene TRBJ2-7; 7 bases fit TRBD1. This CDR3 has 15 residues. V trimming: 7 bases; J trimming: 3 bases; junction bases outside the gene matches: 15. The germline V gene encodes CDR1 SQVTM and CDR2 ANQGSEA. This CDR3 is CSGLSGVQGFYEQYF. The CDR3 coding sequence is TGCAGCGGATTATCTGGGGTACAGGGGTTCTACGAGCAGTACTTC.

CDR3 sequence (DNA): TGTGCCAGCAGCTTGTGGAGTACGTGGCGGAAGAACACTGAAGCTTTCTTT. It is translated as CASSLWSTWRKNTEAFF. The chain couples TRBV5-6 to TRBJ1-1; D gene uncertain. Trimming removed 1 base at V and 1 base at J, with 17 bases between. The CDR3 totals 17 residues. Germline V gene data show CDR1 as SGHDT and CDR2 as YYEEEE.

The CDR3 here is CASSVEAGPTDTQYF. CDR3 sequence (DNA): TGTGCCAGCAGCGTAGAGGCGGGGCCCACAGATACGCAGTATTTT. The genes are TRBV9 and TRBJ2-3; D might be TRBD2 (6 bases). Germline V gene data show CDR1 as SGDLS and CDR2 as YYNGEE. Trimming shortened V by 0 bases and J by 2 bases, and 10 bases separated the two germline ends. The CDR3 loop spans 15 amino acids.

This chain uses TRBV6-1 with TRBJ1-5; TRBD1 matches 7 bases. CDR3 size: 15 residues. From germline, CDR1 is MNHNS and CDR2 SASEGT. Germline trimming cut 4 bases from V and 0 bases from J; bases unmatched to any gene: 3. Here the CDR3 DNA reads TGTGCCAGCAGTGGGGGGACAGATAGCAATCAGCCCCAGCATTTT. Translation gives CASSGGTDSNQPQHF.